This section outlines one T cell receptor (beta chain) sequence together with its context. The data were obtained in a study of blood T cell repertoires in COVID-19. Study-wide background: From the United States, Italy and Spain came samples of acute and convalescent COVID-19. From T cells, B-cell-depleted T cells, or PBMCs came the material, which was cDNA or gDNA.

The CDR3 is 20 residues long. CDR1 and CDR2 (germline): LGHNA, YSLEER. The V and J ends lost 3 bases and 4 bases, in that order; junction bases with no gene match: 17. Authors' processing steps: Estimation of nucleated cell counts relied on the amplification of reference gene primers. Profiled with immunoSEQ multiplex PCR; TCRdb holds only in-frame clones, not every one. The V and J calls and clone size were taken over from that table, and D and trimming were inferred from the DNA. The sample lists roughly 62,000 clones, around four fifths seen once, with about a tenth in the top ten. Those enrolled in Seattle joined during active infection and were followed longitudinally afterward.

The chain joins TRBV4-3 to TRBJ2-7; 14 positions agree with TRBD2. This sequence originates from a man younger than 40 with COVID-19, enrolled during active disease. Sequencing was carried out using peripheral blood. In nucleotides, the CDR3 is TGCGCCAGCAGCCAGGTGAATACGGGACTAGCGGGAGAGGCGTTATACGAGCAGTACTTC. Translated: CASSQVNTGLAGEALYEQYF.